This T cell receptor beta chain was profiled in a study of shared clonotypes between healthy human individuals. Study at large: Researchers assigned three CD4 naive, three CD4 memory, two CD8 naive and one CD8 memory plate to each donor. General study results and limits: The study generally estimated greater richness for naive than memory subsets. Roughly 5% was the fraction of naive CD4 clonotypes found shared across four donors.

The germline CDR1 and CDR2 sequences are KGHSH and LQKENI. Trimming left V 5 bases short and J 4 bases short, with 8 bases between. There are 13 residues in the CDR3. How the authors handled the data: ImmunoSEQ junction-only sequences lacked quality scores, so their filtering differed. Profiled with immunoSEQ multiplex PCR; TCRdb holds only in-frame clones, not every one. V, J and clone size derive from that table, while D and trimming were established from the DNA sequence. The sample shows about 2.4 million clones, 90% to 95% of them seen only once. To note about this clone: Its antigen is undetermined.

The TCR was taken from a man aged 18 to 29 in good health. Some clones in this sample may be carry-over from other donors' samples. The source material was naive CD4+ T cells from PBMCs. Subset indicated: CD45RA+ positively selected. The chain links TRBV18 to TRBJ1-4, with D perhaps TRBD1 (5 bases). CDR3 DNA: TGTGCCAGCTCATCAGGGATTAATGAAAAACTGTTTTTT. Translated, it gives CASSSGINEKLFF.